The 15 T cell receptor beta chains below all came from one sample that was sequenced in a study of T cells after posttransplantation cyclophosphamide. This table comes from immunoSEQ multiplex PCR, and its TCRdb copy is limited to in-frame clones, with some not included. The sample carries a few thousand clones, roughly 69% recorded once. A marrow graft followed busulfan-fludarabine conditioning, with cyclophosphamide on days +3 and +4. This specimen was PBMCs, taken after allogeneic stem cell transplant with posttransplant cyclophosphamide. Receptors originate from a male patient aged 55 to 69 who received an allogeneic stem cell transplant from a related donor and was CMV-positive. T cells may partly derive from the graft donor.

The rearrangement links TRBV4-1 to TRBJ1-4, with D maybe TRBD1 (5 bases). The CDR3 contains 15 residues. From germline, CDR1 is MGHRA and CDR2 YSYEKL. With 0 bases removed from V and 8 bases from J, the gap between germline ends came to 13 bases. The CDR3, as DNA: TGCGCCAGCAGCCAAGAAGGGGCCATGCAAGAAAAACTGTTTTTT. Translating it yields CASSQEGAMQEKLFF.

Of note for this clone: The junction departs from the called germline gene at one end, perhaps through a read error. The chain uses TRBV10-3 and TRBJ2-5; no firm D call. The CDR3 runs 13 residues. Germline V gene lookup returns CDR1 ENHRY and CDR2 SYGVKD. CDR3 sequence reads: CAVSQTRGETQYF. The CDR3 nucleotides are TGTGCCGTCAGTCAAACGAGAGGCGAGACCCAGTACTTC.

The chain joins TRBV14 to TRBJ1-2, with D perhaps TRBD1 (5 bases). V lost 0 bases to trimming and J lost 4 bases, with 12 bases between them. CDR3 length: 15 amino acids. In germline, CDR1 is SGHDN, CDR2 FVKESK. As DNA, the CDR3 is TGTGCCAGCAGCCAAGACGTGGGCAGGGCCTATGGCTACACCTTC. It translates to CASSQDVGRAYGYTF.

The V call is TRBV27, the J call TRBJ2-3; D might be TRBD2 (5 bases). With 3 bases removed from V and 7 bases from J, the gap between germline ends came to 17 bases. Germline V gene sequence: CDR1 MNHEY, CDR2 SMNVEV (reference sequence). The CDR3 covers 15 residues. The CDR3: CASSFSASSYYTQYF. The DNA of the CDR3 is TGTGCCAGCAGTTTTAGCGCCTCAAGTTACTATACGCAGTATTTT.

The rearrangement links TRBV5-6 to TRBJ2-1, with 10 positions matching TRBD1. V gave up 3 bases and J gave up 7 bases; unmatched junction bases: 1. The germline gives CDR1 SGHDT, CDR2 YYEEEE. This CDR3 has 13 residues. The CDR3 coding sequence is TGTGCCAGCAGCTGGGACAGGGGTAATGAGCAGTTCTTC. Its translation is CASSWDRGNEQFF.

The chain recombines TRBV7-8 with TRBJ1-2, with a tentative D call TRBD1 (6 bases). This CDR3 has 15 amino acids. CDR1 is SGHVS and CDR2 is FQNEAQ in the germline V gene. V was trimmed by 1 base and J by 5 bases, leaving 14 bases between them. The CDR3 bases are TGTGCCAGCAGCTTAGGAGCAGGGGAGCTTTATGGCTACACCTTC. This encodes CASSLGAGELYGYTF.

The chain is built from TRBV20-1 and TRBJ1-1; no reliable D call. Per germline, CDR1 DFQATT and CDR2 SNEGSKA (reference sequence). The CDR3 loop spans 11 amino acids. V was clipped by 1 base and J by 13 bases, with 13 bases between them. The CDR3 sequence: CSARGRSHSFF. CDR3 bases: TGCAGTGCTAGAGGCAGGTCCCATAGTTTCTTT.

The CDR3 DNA sequence: TGTGCCACTCGGATGACTAGCGGGAGCTCCTACGAGCAGTACTTC. Residues: CATRMTSGSSYEQYF. The chain is built from TRBV10-3 and TRBJ2-7; 12 nucleotides align to TRBD2. V shed 10 bases and J 0 bases; nucleotides not matched to a gene: 7. From germline, CDR1 is ENHRY and CDR2 SYGVKD. The CDR3 spans 15 residues.

The chain couples TRBV10-3 to TRBJ1-2, with TRBD1 matching 7 bases. Germline CDR1 reads ENHRY; CDR2 reads SYGVKD. The CDR3 loop spans 14 amino acids. J gave up 4 bases and V 6 bases, and 8 bases lay outside the gene matches. The CDR3 here is CAIRETGSVYGYTF. The DNA of the CDR3 is TGTGCCATCAGGGAGACAGGGAGCGTCTATGGCTACACCTTC.

V usage is TRBV5-8 and J usage is TRBJ1-6, with 9 positions matching TRBD1. CDR3 size: 16 residues. Germline V gene lookup returns CDR1 SGHTS and CDR2 YDEGEE. V was clipped by 1 base and J by 7 bases; unmatched bases: 6. The CDR3 region is CASSLTGGVGNSPLHF. The DNA of the CDR3 is TGTGCCAGCAGCTTGACAGGGGGCGTCGGGAATTCACCCCTCCACTTT.

This clone has a handful of counts. The chain joins TRBV27 to TRBJ2-7, with TRBD1 matching over 8 bases. Looked up from germline, CDR1 is MNHEY and CDR2 is SMNVEV (reference sequence). The CDR3 covers 14 residues. The ends lost 4 bases at V and 4 bases at J; junction bases unmatched: 6. The CDR3 protein is CASSWKDRAYEQYF. The CDR3 nucleotides are TGTGCCAGCAGTTGGAAGGACAGGGCGTACGAGCAGTACTTC.

Only a few counts were recorded for this clone. The genes are TRBV12-5 and TRBJ2-1, with 7 bases matching TRBD2. The J segment lost 8 bases and the V segment lost 8 bases, leaving 6 bases of the junction unmatched. Germline V gene lookup returns CDR1 LGHNT and CDR2 FRNRAP. The CDR3 has 12 amino acids. Here the CDR3 DNA reads TGTGCTAGTCGTGGGAGGGCGTATGAGCAGTTCTTC. As protein: CASRGRAYEQFF.

This sequence joins TRBV10-1 and TRBJ1-1; the match to TRBD1 covers 7 bases. The length of the CDR3 is 13 residues. With 5 bases clipped from V and 3 bases from J, the junction kept 3 bases outside the gene matches. Germline V gene data show CDR1 as WNHNN and CDR2 as SYGVQD (reference sequence). The CDR3 DNA reads TGCGCCAGCAGTCGACAGGGCTACACTGAAGCTTTCTTT. Its protein product is CASSRQGYTEAFF.

The rearrangement joins TRBV20-1 to TRBJ2-4, with D perhaps TRBD1 (6 bases). V lost 6 bases and J lost 12, with 15 bases in between. CDR1 is DFQATT, CDR2 SNEGSKA, per germline (reference sequence). The CDR3 covers 11 residues. The CDR3 protein is CSAPFTGNQYF. CDR3 nucleotides: TGCAGTGCCCCGTTTACAGGGAATCAGTACTTC.

The chain links TRBV28 to TRBJ1-1; 7 nucleotides line up with TRBD1. The germline gives CDR1 MDHEN, CDR2 SYDVKM. J gave up 1 base and V 11 bases, and 7 bases lay outside the gene matches. This CDR3 is built from 13 residues. The CDR3 DNA reads TGTGCCGGCCGGAGGACAGGGAACACTGAAGCTTTCTTT. Translating it yields CAGRRTGNTEAFF.